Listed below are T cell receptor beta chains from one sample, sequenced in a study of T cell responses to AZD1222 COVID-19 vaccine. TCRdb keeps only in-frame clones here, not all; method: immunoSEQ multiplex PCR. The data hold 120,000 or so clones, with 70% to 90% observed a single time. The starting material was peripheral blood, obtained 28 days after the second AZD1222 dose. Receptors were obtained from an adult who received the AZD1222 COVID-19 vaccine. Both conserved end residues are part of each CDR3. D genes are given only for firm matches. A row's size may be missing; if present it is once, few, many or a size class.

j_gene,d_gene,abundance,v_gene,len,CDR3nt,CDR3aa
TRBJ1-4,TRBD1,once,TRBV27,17,TGTGCCAGCAGCGGACAGGCCTTTACCTCCCGTGTTGAAAAACTGTTTTTT,CASSGQAFTSRVEKLFF
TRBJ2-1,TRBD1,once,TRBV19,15,TGTGCCAGTAGCGCCTGGACAGGGTCGCGGAATGAGCAGTTCTTC,CASSAWTGSRNEQFF
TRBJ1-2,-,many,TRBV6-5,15,TGTGCCAGCAGTTACGGGACGGACCGAATCTATGGCTACACCTTC,CASSYGTDRIYGYTF
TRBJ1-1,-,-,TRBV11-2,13,TGTGCCAGCAGCTTAGACAGAAACACTGAAGCTTTCTTT,CASSLDRNTEAFF
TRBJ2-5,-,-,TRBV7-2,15,TGTGCCAGCAGCTTAGCGAACGGGGGTATGGAGACCCAGTACTTC,CASSLANGGMETQYF
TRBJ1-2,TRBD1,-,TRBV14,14,TGTGCCAGCAGCTCCCGGGACAGATACTATGGCTACACCTTC,CASSSRDRYYGYTF
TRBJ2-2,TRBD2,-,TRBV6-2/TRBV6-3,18,TGTGCCAGCAGTTACGGGACTCGCGGGGGGGCGGTCACCGGGGAGCTGTTTTTT,CASSYGTRGGAVTGELFF
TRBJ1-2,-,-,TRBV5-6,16,TGTGCCAGCACCCCGCGGGGGCTTATGCCCCTCTATGGCTACACCTTC,CASTPRGLMPLYGYTF
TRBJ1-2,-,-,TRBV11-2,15,TGTGCCAGCAGCTTGCATAGTTCCACTAACTATGGCTACACCTTC,CASSLHSSTNYGYTF
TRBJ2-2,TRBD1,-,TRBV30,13,TGTGCCTGGAACCAACAGGGGACCGGGGAGCTGTTTTTT,CAWNQQGTGELFF
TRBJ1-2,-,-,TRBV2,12,TGTGCCAGCACCCCGGAAAACTATGGCTACACCTTC,CASTPENYGYTF
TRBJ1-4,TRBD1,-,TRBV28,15,TGTGCCAGCAGGAACCTGGGACAGGGTAACGGAAAACTGTTTTTT,CASRNLGQGNGKLFF
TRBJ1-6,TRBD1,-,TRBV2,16,TGTGCCAGCAGTCCCCGGGACAGGGTCTTTAATTCACCCCTCCACTTT,CASSPRDRVFNSPLHF
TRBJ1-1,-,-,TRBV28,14,TGTGCCAGCAGTTTATCCGGGGTGGCCACTGAAGCTTTCTTT,CASSLSGVATEAFF
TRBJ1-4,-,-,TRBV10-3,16,TGTGCCATCAGTGACCCCGCGGGGGCAACTAATGAAAAACTGTTTTTT,CAISDPAGATNEKLFF
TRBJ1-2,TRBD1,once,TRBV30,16,TGTGCCTGGAGTGTAGGGTGGGCAGGGGGCGTCGATGGCTACACCTTC,CAWSVGWAGGVDGYTF
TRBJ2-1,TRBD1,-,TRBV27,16,TGTGCCAGCAGCGCCCCGACAGGGGGCCGGGACAATGAGCAGTTCTTC,CASSAPTGGRDNEQFF